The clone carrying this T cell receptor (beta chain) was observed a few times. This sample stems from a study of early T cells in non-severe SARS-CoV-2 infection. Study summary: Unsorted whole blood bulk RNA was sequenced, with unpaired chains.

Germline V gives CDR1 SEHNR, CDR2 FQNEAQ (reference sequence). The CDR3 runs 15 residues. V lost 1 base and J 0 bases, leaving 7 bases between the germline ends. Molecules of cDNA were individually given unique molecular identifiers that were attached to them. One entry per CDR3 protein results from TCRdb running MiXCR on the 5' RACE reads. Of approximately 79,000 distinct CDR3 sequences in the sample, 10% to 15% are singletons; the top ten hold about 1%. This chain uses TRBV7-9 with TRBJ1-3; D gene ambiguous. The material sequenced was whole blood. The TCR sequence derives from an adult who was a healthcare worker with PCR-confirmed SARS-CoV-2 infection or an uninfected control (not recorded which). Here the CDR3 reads CASSLDVRSGNTIYF. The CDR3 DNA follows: TGTGCCAGCAGCTTAGACGTTCGCTCTGGAAACACCATATATTTT.